This T cell receptor beta chain comes out of a study of CD4 T cells in relation to SARS-CoV-2 and coronaviruses. Across the whole study: Shared crossreactive spike epitopes were mapped to their HLA restriction. Whole-study results and caveats: Crossreactive clones expanded significantly less to SARS-CoV-2 than monoreactive clones. This crossreactivity analysis covered spike protein alone, no other viral proteins. The assay detects memory recall responses, not culture-primed primary responses.

The repertoire was sequenced with immunoSEQ multiplex PCR; TCRdb's copy has only in-frame clones and lacks some. The table shows roughly 60,000 clones, with 94% occurring only once. The V and J ends lost 8 bases and 4 bases respectively, with 11 bases between them. CDR3 length equals 13 residues. The unexposed donors gave CD4+ T cells in about 2011-2018, prior to COVID-19. A word on this clone: The antigen remains unidentified.

The source of this sequence is a human donor in good health. This chain connects TRBV12-3 or TRBV12-4 to TRBJ2-2; D tentatively fits TRBD1 or TRBD2 (5 bases each). The sample comprised naive CD4+ T cells from PBMCs. The subset here: naive CD4+ T cells isolated by negative enrichment. CDR3 in amino acids: CASAGAGTGELFF. The DNA for the CDR3 is TGTGCCAGCGCCGGGGCTGGCACCGGGGAGCTGTTTTTT.